This T cell receptor (beta chain) was sequenced in a study of blood T cells in healthy people across ages. Whole-study context: In model experiments, template switching was able to capture about one barcoded beta molecule for every two T cells that were present. Study-wide results and limits: No one knew whether donors had CMV, which possibly confounded expanded clonotype changes. Researchers said unsorted PBMCs prevented a conclusive naive versus antigen-experienced comparison.

Healthy Russian Caucasian donors spanned ages 6 to 90 years. CDR1 and CDR2 from the germline V gene are LGHDT and YNNKEL (reference sequence). The V and J ends lost 4 bases and 2 bases, in that order; junction bases with no gene match: 10. This CDR3 has 17 amino acids. It was with a sample-barcoded 5' primer and a J-beta primer mix that a second PCR of roughly 7 to 12 cycles was run. TCRdb reanalysed the 5' RACE reads using MiXCR and keeps one entry per CDR3 protein. The repertoire holds roughly 1,500,000 distinct CDR3 sequences, with roughly 32% as singletons. This clonotype was detected only a few times. Its antigen is as yet unknown.

This chain joins TRBV3-1 and TRBJ2-1, with TRBD2 identical over 8 bases. The sample consisted of blood. The receptor was isolated from a woman in her thirties in good health. As DNA, the CDR3 is TGTGCCAGCAGCCGCCCCCAGCGGGGGCCGACCTACAATGAGCAGTTCTTC. It specifies CASSRPQRGPTYNEQFF.